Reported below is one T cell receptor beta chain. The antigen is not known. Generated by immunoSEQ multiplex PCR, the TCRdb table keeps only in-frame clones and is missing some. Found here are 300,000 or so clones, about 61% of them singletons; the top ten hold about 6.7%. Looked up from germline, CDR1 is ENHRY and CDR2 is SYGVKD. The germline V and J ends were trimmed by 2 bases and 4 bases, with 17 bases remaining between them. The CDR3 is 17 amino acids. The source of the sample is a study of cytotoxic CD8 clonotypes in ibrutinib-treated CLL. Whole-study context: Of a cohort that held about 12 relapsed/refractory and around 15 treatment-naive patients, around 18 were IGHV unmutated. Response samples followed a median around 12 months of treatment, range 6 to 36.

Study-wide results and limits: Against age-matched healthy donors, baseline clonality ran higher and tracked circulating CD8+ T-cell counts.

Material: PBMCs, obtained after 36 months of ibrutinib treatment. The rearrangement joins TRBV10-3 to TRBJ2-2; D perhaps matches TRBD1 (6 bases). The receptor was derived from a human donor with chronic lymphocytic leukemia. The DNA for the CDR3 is TGTGCCATCAGTGAGCCTACAGGGAGAATTGGCACCGGGGAGCTGTTTTTT. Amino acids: CAISEPTGRIGTGELFF.